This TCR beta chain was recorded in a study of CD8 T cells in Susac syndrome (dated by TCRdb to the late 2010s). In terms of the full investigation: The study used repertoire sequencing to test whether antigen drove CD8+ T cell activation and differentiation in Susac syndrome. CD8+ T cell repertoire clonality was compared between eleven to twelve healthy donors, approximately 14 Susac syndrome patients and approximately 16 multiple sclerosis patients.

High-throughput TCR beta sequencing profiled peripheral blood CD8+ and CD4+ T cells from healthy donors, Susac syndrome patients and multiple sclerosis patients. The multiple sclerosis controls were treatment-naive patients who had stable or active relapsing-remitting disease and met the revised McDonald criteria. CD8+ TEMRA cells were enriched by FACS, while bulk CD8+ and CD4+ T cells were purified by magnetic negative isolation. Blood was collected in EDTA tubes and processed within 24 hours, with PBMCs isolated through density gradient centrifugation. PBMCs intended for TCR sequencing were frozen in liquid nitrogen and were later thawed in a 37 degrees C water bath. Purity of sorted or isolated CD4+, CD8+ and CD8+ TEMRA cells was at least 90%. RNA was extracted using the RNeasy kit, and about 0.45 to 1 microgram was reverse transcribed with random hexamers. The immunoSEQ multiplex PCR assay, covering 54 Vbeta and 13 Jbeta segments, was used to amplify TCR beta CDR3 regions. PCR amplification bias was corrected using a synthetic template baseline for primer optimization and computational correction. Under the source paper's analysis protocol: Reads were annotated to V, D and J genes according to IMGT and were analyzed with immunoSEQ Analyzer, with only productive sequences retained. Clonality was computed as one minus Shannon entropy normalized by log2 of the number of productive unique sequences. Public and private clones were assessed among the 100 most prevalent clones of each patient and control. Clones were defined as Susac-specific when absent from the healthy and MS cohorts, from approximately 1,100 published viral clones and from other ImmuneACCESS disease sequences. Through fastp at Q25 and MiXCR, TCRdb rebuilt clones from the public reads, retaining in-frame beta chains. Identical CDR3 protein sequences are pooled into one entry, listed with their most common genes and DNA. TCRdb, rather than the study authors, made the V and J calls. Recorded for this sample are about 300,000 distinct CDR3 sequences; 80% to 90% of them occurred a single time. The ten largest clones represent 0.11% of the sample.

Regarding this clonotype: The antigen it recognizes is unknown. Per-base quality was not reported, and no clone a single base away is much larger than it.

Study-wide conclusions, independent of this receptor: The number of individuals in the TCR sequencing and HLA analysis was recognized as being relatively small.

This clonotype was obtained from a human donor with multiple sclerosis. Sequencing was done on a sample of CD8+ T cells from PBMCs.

The DNA reads TGTGCCAGCAGCTTATTGGCGGGGGCGGCCAATGAGCAGTTCTTC. It translates as CASSLLAGAANEQFF. This chain joins TRBV7-8 to TRBJ2-1, with a tentative D gene TRBD2 over 7 matching bases. The junction shows trimming of 2 bases on V and 6 bases on J, plus 14 bases between the germline ends. CDR1 SGHVS and CDR2 FQNEAQ are derived from the germline V gene. From its cysteine to its phenylalanine, the CDR3 spans 15 amino acids. Only the CDR3 part of the read is kept: 45 bases, read in frame from the first base.